The 24 T cell receptor beta chains below come from one sample, sequenced in a study of metastatic and nonmetastatic thyroid tumors. TCRdb used MiXCR to call clones anew from the PCR reads. This table holds over 70,000 clones, roughly 18% found once. Patients underwent thyroid surgery, and none had received any treatment before it. The sequenced sample was blood. These receptors came from a female donor with papillary thyroid cancer or a benign thyroid nodule (not recorded which). Some clones in this sample may be carry-over from other donors' samples.

The CDR3 spells CASSVGGFGAYGYTF. Written as DNA, the CDR3 is TGTGCCAGCAGCGTAGGAGGGTTCGGAGCCTATGGCTACACCTTC. The chain employs TRBV9 and TRBJ1-2; no reliable D call. Trimming cost V 0 bases and J 4 bases, with 13 bases left between them. Germline V lookup: CDR1 SGDLS, CDR2 YYNGEE. This CDR3 spans 15 amino acids. The whole variable domain, filled in from reference TRBV9 and TRBJ1-2, reads DSGVTQTPKHLITATGQRVTLRCSPRSGDLSVYWYQQSLDQGLQFLIQYYNGEERAKGNILERFSAQQFPDLHSELNLSSLELGDSALYFCASSVGGFGAYGYTFGSGTRLTVV.

This clone was recorded at least ten times. The chain combines TRBV6-2 or TRBV6-3 with TRBJ1-4, with a weak D call TRBD1 (6 bases). This CDR3 contains 13 residues. Per the germline V gene, CDR1 is MNHEY and CDR2 is SVGEGT. V was trimmed by 7 bases and J by 8 bases, leaving 14 bases between them. CDR3 sequence: CASNTRTAEKLFF. CDR3 nucleotides: TGTGCCAGCAACACCCGGACAGCAGAAAAACTGTTTTTT.

The table lists this clone with many counts. V usage is TRBV5-1 and J usage is TRBJ2-3; no clear D. Trimming took off 0 bases at V and 2 bases at J, with 7 bases between the two ends. Germline CDR1 SGHRS, CDR2 YFSETQ. The CDR3 has 14 amino acids. CDR3 residues: CASSLGQDTDTQYF. CDR3 nucleotides: TGCGCCAGCAGCTTGGGGCAGGACACAGATACGCAGTATTTT.

V usage is TRBV11-2 and J usage is TRBJ2-7; TRBD2 matches at 12 bases. There are 17 residues in the CDR3. Trimming removed 5 bases from V and 1 base from J; junction bases left unmatched: 9. Germline V lookup: CDR1 SGHAT, CDR2 FQNNGV. The CDR3 bases are TGTGCCAGCAGCCCGACTAGCGGGAGACCCGTGTCCTACGAGCAGTACTTC. This gives the protein CASSPTSGRPVSYEQYF. Using reference TRBV11-2 and TRBJ2-7 for the parts outside the CDR3, the full variable domain is EAGVAQSPRYKIIEKRQSVAFWCNPISGHATLYWYQQILGQGPKLLIQFQNNGVVDDSQLPKDRFSAERLKGVDSTLKIQPAKLEDSAVYLCASSPTSGRPVSYEQYFGPGTRLTVT.

This clone appeared many times. The chain joins TRBV2 to TRBJ1-3; tentatively, D is TRBD1 (6 bases). V lost 2 bases and J lost 3, with 17 bases in between. CDR1 is SNHLY, CDR2 FYNNEI, per germline. The CDR3 runs to 17 residues. The CDR3 loop is CASSEWRQDPIGNTIYF. CDR3 DNA: TGTGCCAGCAGTGAATGGCGACAGGACCCCATTGGAAACACCATATATTTT.

This clone has ten or more counts. The gene calls are TRBV5-1 and TRBJ2-7; D uncertain. Germline V CDR1 and CDR2: SGHRS, YFSETQ. The CDR3 is 12 amino acids. Trimming removed 4 bases at V and 7 bases at J, with 12 bases between. The CDR3 DNA reads as TGCGCCAGCAGCCCTGACGGTGGAGAGCAGTACTTC. It encodes CASSPDGGEQYF.

This clone was counted many times. The CDR3, as DNA: TGTGCCAGCAGCCCAAGGACGGTTGCTGGTTCACCCCTCCACTTT. Residues: CASSPRTVAGSPLHF. The J gene is TRBJ1-6, the V gene TRBV7-2; D uncertain. Per germline, CDR1 SGHTA and CDR2 FQGNSA. The CDR3 is 15 amino acids. V was cut by 5 bases and J by 9 bases, with 17 bases left in between.

This clone was recorded many times. The chain recombines TRBV24-1 with TRBJ1-6, with TRBD1 as a possible D gene (5 bases). CDR3 length: 13 amino acids. The germline CDR1 and CDR2 sequences are KGHDR and SFDVKD. Trimming stripped 6 bases from V and 8 bases from J, with 10 bases between. The CDR3 region is CATSIRADSPLHF. The CDR3 DNA reads as TGTGCCACCAGTATCAGGGCGGATTCACCCCTCCACTTT.

The V call is TRBV2, the J call TRBJ2-3; 7 bases fit TRBD1. Germline V lookup: CDR1 SNHLY, CDR2 FYNNEI. J gave up 7 bases and V 2 bases, and 12 bases lay outside the gene matches. The CDR3 covers 16 residues. This CDR3 reads CASSEYAGGMYNTQYF. The CDR3 DNA follows: TGTGCCAGCAGTGAATACGCAGGGGGAATGTATAATACGCAGTATTTT.

This clone was observed a few times. The V call is TRBV6-4, the J call TRBJ2-7; the D gene could be TRBD1 or TRBD2 (5 bases each). The CDR3 extends over 12 amino acids. Trimming removed 10 bases from V and 3 bases from J, with 13 bases in between. From germline, CDR1 is MRHNA and CDR2 SNTAGT. DNA for the CDR3: TGTGCCACCCGGGGACGGAACTACGAGCAGTACTTC. Amino acid sequence: CATRGRNYEQYF.

The table lists this clone with many counts. The genes are TRBV3-1 and TRBJ2-4, with D hard to call. The V and J ends lost 4 bases and 0 bases respectively, with 16 bases between them. The CDR3 totals 17 residues. The germline CDR1 and CDR2 sequences are LGHDT and YNNKEL (reference sequence). The CDR3 sequence is CASSLFRSPLAKNIQYF. CDR3 sequence (DNA): TGTGCCAGCAGCCTTTTCAGGAGTCCGCTAGCCAAAAACATTCAGTACTTC.

The chain joins TRBV27 to TRBJ2-7; D is perhaps TRBD2 (5 bases). The V gene lost 6 bases and the J gene lost 4 bases, with 16 bases spanning the gap. There are 14 residues in the CDR3. The germline gives CDR1 MNHEY, CDR2 SMNVEV (reference sequence). CDR3 protein: CASRPRGNGYEQYF. The CDR3 DNA follows: TGTGCCAGCAGACCTCGGGGTAACGGGTACGAGCAGTACTTC.

At least ten counts were recorded for this clone. This sample also contains other DNA sequences that code for the same CDR3. The chain employs TRBV9 and TRBJ2-3; D not resolved. The germline gives CDR1 SGDLS, CDR2 YYNGEE. The V and J ends lost 1 base and 5 bases respectively, with 5 bases between them. This CDR3 comprises 12 residues. Here the CDR3 DNA reads TGTGCCAGCAGCGTACAAGAAGATACGCAGTATTTT. Translated: CASSVQEDTQYF.

There are many counts of this clone. V is TRBV10-1 and J is TRBJ2-1, with D perhaps matching TRBD2 (6 bases). With 0 bases removed from V and 8 bases from J, the gap between germline ends came to 11 bases. This CDR3 region has 14 residues. Germline CDR1 is WNHNN and CDR2 is SYGVQD (reference sequence). The CDR3, as DNA: TGCGCCAGCAGTGAGTCGCTAGCGCCGGATGAGCAGTTCTTC. Protein sequence: CASSESLAPDEQFF.

This clone appeared many times. This sequence joins TRBV28 and TRBJ1-5, with 9 bases matching TRBD1. CDR3 length equals 15 residues. Germline-derived CDR1 and CDR2 are MDHEN and SYDVKM. Unmatched junction bases numbered 5, after V lost 2 bases and J lost 6 bases. CDR3 nucleotides: TGTGCCAGCAGTTTAGTGGGACAGGGTAGTCAGCCCCAGCATTTT. Protein product: CASSLVGQGSQPQHF. Full variable domain (remainder filled in from reference TRBV28 and TRBJ1-5): DVKVTQSSRYLVKRTGEKVFLECVQDMDHENMFWYRQDPGLGLRLIYFSYDVKMKEKGDIPEGYSVSREKKERFSLILESASTNQTSMYLCASSLVGQGSQPQHFGDGTRLSIL.

The V gene is TRBV5-1, the J gene TRBJ2-2, with 8 bases that match TRBD1. Germline lookup yields CDR1 SGHRS and CDR2 YFSETQ. This CDR3 spans 15 amino acids. Trimming removed 4 bases from V and 3 bases from J; junction bases left unmatched: 5. The CDR3 coding sequence is TGCGCCAGCAGCAAACGGACAGGGTACACCGGGGAGCTGTTTTTT. Translated, it gives CASSKRTGYTGELFF.

The sample holds many counts of this clone. The genes are TRBV12-3 or TRBV12-4 and TRBJ2-7; 7 positions agree with TRBD2. V dropped 6 bases and J dropped 1; count of bases not matched to a gene: 6. The CDR3 is 14 amino acids. For the CDR3, the DNA is TGTGCCAGCAGCAAGAGAGCGGGATCCTACGAGCAGTACTTC. This codes for CASSKRAGSYEQYF.

This clone came up many times. The chain carries TRBV19 and TRBJ2-1; D possibly uses TRBD1 or TRBD2 (5 bases each). This CDR3 has 13 residues. Germline loops: CDR1 LNHDA, CDR2 SQIVND (reference sequence). V was shortened by 3 bases and J by 9 bases, with 12 bases between the two germline ends. DNA of the CDR3: TGTGCCAGTAGTATTACGAGGGGAGTTGAGCAGTTCTTC. Protein sequence: CASSITRGVEQFF.

In its sample, this clone was seen once. The junction shows a germline mismatch at one end, possibly a read error. The chain links TRBV30 to TRBJ2-1; the D gene is possibly TRBD2 (6 bases). The CDR3 runs 13 residues. Looked up from germline, CDR1 is GTSNPN and CDR2 is SVGIG (reference sequence). CDR3 residues: CSWASVAYNEQFF. CDR3 sequence (DNA): TGTTCCTGGGCTAGCGTAGCTTACAATGAGCAGTTCTTC.

This clone has a count of ten or more. V usage is TRBV18 and J usage is TRBJ1-3; 8 bases are shared with TRBD1. Per germline, CDR1 KGHSH and CDR2 LQKENI. The CDR3 totals 16 residues. The junction had 6 bases not matched to a gene; V was cut back by 2 bases and J by 3 bases. CDR3: CASSPRTGSGGNTIYF. The DNA for the CDR3 is TGTGCCAGCTCACCAAGGACAGGGTCAGGTGGAAACACCATATATTTT.

This rearrangement joins TRBV5-1 to TRBJ1-4, with TRBD1 matching over 9 bases. Germline CDR1 is SGHRS and CDR2 is YFSETQ. The V segment lost 4 bases and the J segment 6 bases; nucleotides outside the gene matches: 7. The CDR3 runs 15 residues. In DNA, the CDR3 is TGCGCCAGCAGCCATGGACAGGGGCTTGATGAAAAACTGTTTTTT. Its translation: CASSHGQGLDEKLFF.

The table lists this clone with many counts. This sequence joins TRBV6-1 and TRBJ2-4; 12 bases match TRBD2. In germline, CDR1 is MNHNS, CDR2 SASEGT. Trimming took 5 bases from V and 15 from J; bases not matched to a gene: 8. This CDR3 comprises 13 residues. Written as DNA, the CDR3 is TGTGCCAGCAGTCACGGGACTAGCGGGCCCTGGTACTTC. This translates into CASSHGTSGPWYF.

Details on this clone: A read error may explain this, as a much larger clone is one base away. The J gene is TRBJ2-1, the V gene TRBV20-1; no clear D. This CDR3 spans 15 amino acids. The V end was cut by 0 bases, the J end by 6 bases, with 15 bases between. Germline V gene lookup returns CDR1 DFQATT and CDR2 SNEGSKA (reference sequence). The CDR3 loop is CSARELTCSGNEQFF. The CDR3 coding sequence is TGCAGTGCTAGAGAGTTAACATGCTCAGGCAATGAGCAGTTCTTC.

The chain joins TRBV30 to TRBJ1-1; 7 bases map to TRBD1. The CDR3 contains 13 residues. Trimming at V came to 3 bases and at J to 5 bases, leaving 6 bases not matched to a gene. The germline V gene has CDR1 GTSNPN and CDR2 SVGIG (reference sequence). CDR3 protein: CAWRIQGRTEAFF. The DNA for the CDR3 is TGTGCCTGGAGGATACAGGGGAGGACTGAAGCTTTCTTT.